The 24 T cell receptor beta chains below were found in one sample sequenced in a study of cytomegalovirus exposure and HLA in healthy donors (dated by TCRdb to about 2017). Preparation of the library involved the immunoSEQ multiplex PCR assay. For the multiplex PCR, a mixture combining 60 forward primers for TCR Vbeta segments and 13 reverse primers for TCR Jbeta segments was used. TCRdb stores this immuneACCESS table with in-frame sequences only. Part of the clones is absent; in the studies checked, under half of the shortfall reflects unresolved V genes, and no reason is known for the rest. The sample contains 150,000 to 200,000 clones, approximately 86% of them found a single time. The leading ten clones occupy approximately 1.7% of the sample. Sequenced input: PBMCs. These receptors were collected from a woman younger than 35 in good health and CMV-seronegative.

As DNA, the CDR3 is TGTGCCAGCGGGGCACGGAGCTCCTACGAGCAGTACTTC. It translates to CASGARSSYEQYF. The gene calls are TRBV7-9 and TRBJ2-7, with D perhaps TRBD1 (5 bases). The CDR3 covers 13 residues. V lost 8 bases to trimming and J lost 0 bases, with 11 bases between them. In germline, CDR1 is SEHNR, CDR2 FQNEAQ (reference sequence).

The chain recombines TRBV7-2 with TRBJ1-3; D is undetermined. Germline CDR1 reads SGHTA; CDR2 reads FQGNSA. The CDR3 is 14 amino acids. The germline V and J ends were trimmed by 5 bases and 2 bases, with 10 bases remaining between them. The CDR3 sequence: CASSRPGPGNTIYF. The CDR3 bases are TGTGCCAGCAGCCGCCCTGGCCCTGGAAACACCATATATTTT. The full variable domain, completed using reference TRBV7-2 and TRBJ1-3, is GAGVSQSPSNKVTEKGKDVELRCDPISGHTALYWYRQSLGQGLEFLIYFQGNSAPDKSGLPSDRFSAERTGGSVSTLTIQRTQQEDSAVYLCASSRPGPGNTIYFGEGSWLTVV.

V and J are TRBV19 and TRBJ2-7; the D gene is possibly TRBD1 (6 bases). V dropped 5 bases and J dropped 3 bases, with 17 bases sitting between them. The germline V gene has CDR1 LNHDA and CDR2 SQIVND (reference sequence). This CDR3 region has 15 residues. DNA of the CDR3: TGTGCCAGTAGTCAACAGGGTGGGGGCCTCTACGAGCAGTACTTC. It specifies CASSQQGGGLYEQYF.

This clone was observed once. At one end the junction does not follow the germline gene, possibly because of a read error. The chain employs TRBV5-1 and TRBJ2-7; no clear D gene. Germline V gives CDR1 SGHRS, CDR2 YFSETQ. CDR3 size: 15 residues. Here the CDR3 DNA reads TGCGCCAGCAGCTTGGGCGACTCTATCTCCGACGAGCAGTACTTC. Amino acids: CASSLGDSISDEQYF. The variable domain in full, with the rest retrieved from reference TRBV5-1 and TRBJ2-7, is KAGVTQTPRYLIKTRGQQVTLSCSPISGHRSVSWYQQTPGQGLQFLFEYFSETQRNKGNFPGRFSGRQFSNSRSEMNVSTLELGDSALYLCASSLGDSISDEQYFGPGTRLTVT.

This clone has just a few counts. The junction departs from the called germline gene at one end, perhaps through a read error. The V call is TRBV7-9, the J call TRBJ1-6; tentatively, D is TRBD1 (5 bases). There are 14 residues in the CDR3. In germline, CDR1 is SEHNR, CDR2 FQNEAQ (reference sequence). CDR3 sequence: CASSSYDSGGLLLF. In DNA, the CDR3 is TGTGCCAGCAGCTCCTACGACAGTGGGGGACTGTTACTTTTT.

The V call is TRBV28, the J call TRBJ2-3; 10 nucleotides line up with TRBD2. There are 17 residues in the CDR3. With 6 bases clipped from V and 2 bases from J, the junction kept 11 bases outside the gene matches. CDR1 and CDR2 from the germline V gene are MDHEN and SYDVKM. The CDR3 reads CASSLPSGGSDTDTQYF. CDR3 coding DNA: TGTGCCAGCAGCCTCCCTAGCGGGGGAAGTGACACAGATACGCAGTATTTT.

The chain's CDR3 is CASSVGGDQPQHF. The CDR3 nucleotides are TGCGCCAGCAGTGTGGGAGGAGATCAGCCCCAGCATTTT. This chain joins TRBV10-2 and TRBJ1-5; D remains unclear. Germline V gene sequence: CDR1 WSHSY, CDR2 SAAADI. Trimming took off 4 bases at V and 5 bases at J, with 9 bases between the two ends. The CDR3 contains 13 residues.

Only one count was recorded for this clone. The rearrangement links TRBV27 to TRBJ1-5; possibly TRBD1 for D (5 bases). Trimming pared 3 bases from V and 5 bases from J, leaving 8 bases between. The V gene's germline CDR1 is MNHEY and CDR2 SMNVEV (reference sequence). CDR3 length equals 13 residues. Here the CDR3 reads CASSLGGYQPQHF. CDR3 in DNA: TGTGCCAGCAGTTTGGGGGGGTATCAGCCCCAGCATTTT.

This clone appeared once. The genes are TRBV6-5 and TRBJ2-1; 9 bases line up with TRBD2. The CDR3 runs to 16 residues. Looked up from germline, CDR1 is MNHEY and CDR2 is SVGAGI. V shed 2 bases and J 7 bases; nucleotides not matched to a gene: 9. CDR3: CASSYPGPSGANEQFF. The CDR3 region has the DNA TGTGCCAGCAGTTACCCCGGGCCTAGCGGGGCGAATGAGCAGTTCTTC.

The rearrangement joins TRBV15 to TRBJ2-5, with a weak D call TRBD2 (5 bases). Trimming shortened V by 0 bases and J by 10 bases, and 21 bases separated the two germline ends. Germline V gene lookup returns CDR1 LNHNV and CDR2 YYDKDF (reference sequence). CDR3 size: 16 residues. The CDR3 protein is CATSRDRVGLEGYQYF. DNA for the CDR3: TGTGCCACCAGCAGAGATCGGGTAGGCCTAGAGGGATACCAGTACTTC.

V is TRBV30 and J is TRBJ1-2; 12 bases align to TRBD1. After removal of 2 bases from V and 8 bases from J, the junction contained 6 bases not matched to a gene. Looked up from germline, CDR1 is GTSNPN and CDR2 is SVGIG (reference sequence). This CDR3 is built from 14 residues. DNA for the CDR3: TGTGCCTGGAGTTTGGGACAGGGGGCAGGAGGCTACACCTTC. Translation gives CAWSLGQGAGGYTF.

The V and J genes are TRBV7-9 and TRBJ2-5; 9 nucleotides align to TRBD1. With 7 bases clipped from V and 5 bases from J, the junction kept 14 bases outside the gene matches. Germline assignment: CDR1 SEHNR and CDR2 FQNEAQ (reference sequence). This CDR3 is 16 amino acids long. The CDR3 here is CASTLTGTGPTETQYF. For the CDR3, the DNA is TGTGCCAGCACCTTGACCGGGACAGGGCCAACGGAGACCCAGTACTTC.

The rearrangement joins TRBV29-1 to TRBJ1-2; 9 nucleotides line up with TRBD1. The CDR3 is made up of 13 amino acids. V trimming: 5 bases; J trimming: 4 bases; junction bases outside the gene matches: 5. Germline V gene sequence: CDR1 SQVTM, CDR2 ANQGSEA. The CDR3 coding sequence is TGCAGCGTTCAACAGGGGGCGGGCTATGGCTACACCTTC. Translation: CSVQQGAGYGYTF.

V usage is TRBV6-4 and J usage is TRBJ2-1, with TRBD2 identical over 9 bases. Trimming took 5 bases from V and 0 from J; bases not matched to a gene: 5. The CDR3 runs to 16 residues. The germline CDR1 and CDR2 sequences are MRHNA and SNTAGT. The CDR3 loop is CASSWSSGSSYNEQFF. CDR3 DNA sequence: TGTGCCAGCAGTTGGAGTAGCGGGAGCTCCTACAATGAGCAGTTCTTC.

On this clone: Other DNA sequences from this sample encode an identical CDR3 as well. The chain couples TRBV27 to TRBJ2-7, with 9 bases matching TRBD1. CDR3 size: 14 residues. Trimming removed 5 bases from V and 3 bases from J; junction bases left unmatched: 5. Germline V CDR1 and CDR2: MNHEY, SMNVEV (reference sequence). As DNA, the CDR3 is TGTGCCAGCAGTCCTAGGACAGGGGTCTACGAGCAGTACTTC. Amino acids: CASSPRTGVYEQYF.

The chain couples TRBV27 to TRBJ2-7; D perhaps matches TRBD1 (6 bases). V was cut by 2 bases and J by 1 base, with 6 bases left in between. CDR3 length: 13 residues. The V gene's germline CDR1 is MNHEY and CDR2 SMNVEV (reference sequence). Here the CDR3 reads CASSLGQSYEQYF. The CDR3 nucleotides are TGTGCCAGCAGTTTAGGACAGTCCTACGAGCAGTACTTC.

This clone was picked up a small number of times. The genes are TRBV13 and TRBJ1-1, with a tentative D call TRBD1 (5 bases). Trimming took off 5 bases at V and 3 bases at J, with 16 bases between the two ends. Looked up from germline, CDR1 is PRHDT and CDR2 is FYEKMQ (reference sequence). The CDR3 runs to 15 residues. The CDR3 DNA follows: TGTGCCAGCAGCCTCGCCCAAGGGGCGGACACTGAAGCTTTCTTT. This encodes CASSLAQGADTEAFF.

The chain uses TRBV29-1 and TRBJ2-5; 7 bases are shared with TRBD1. The CDR3 has 15 residues. V shed 7 bases and J 0 bases; nucleotides not matched to a gene: 11. Germline V gene lookup returns CDR1 SQVTM and CDR2 ANQGSEA. CDR3 loop: CSAQQGSKYQETQYF. CDR3 in DNA: TGCAGCGCTCAACAGGGGTCTAAGTACCAAGAGACCCAGTACTTC. The variable domain in full, completed from reference TRBV29-1 and TRBJ2-5, reads SAVISQKPSRDICQRGTSLTIQCQVDSQVTMMFWYRQQPGQSLTLIATANQGSEATYESGFVIDKFPISRPNLTFSTLTVSNMSPEDSSIYLCSAQQGSKYQETQYFGPGTRLLVL.

On this clone: A read error may produce the germline difference seen at one junction end. The genes are TRBV7-9 and TRBJ2-3; D unresolved. CDR1 and CDR2 from the germline V gene are SEHNR and FQNEAQ (reference sequence). The length of the CDR3 is 12 residues. CDR3 region: CSSSLGTDTQYF. The CDR3 nucleotides are TGTTCCAGCAGTCTAGGCACAGATACGCAGTATTTT.

The CDR3 protein is CASSRGADLFGEQFF. Written as DNA, the CDR3 is TGTGCCAGCAGCAGGGGTGCAGATTTATTTGGGGAGCAGTTCTTC. The chain is built from TRBV6-6 and TRBJ2-1; D perhaps matches TRBD1 (6 bases). V was cut by 6 bases and J by 10 bases, with 22 bases left in between. CDR1 is MNHNY, CDR2 SVGAGI, per germline (reference sequence). This CDR3 spans 15 amino acids.

J is TRBJ1-3 and V is TRBV7-2; possible D gene TRBD1, 5 bases. Germline lookup yields CDR1 SGHTA and CDR2 FQGNSA. Trimming stripped 5 bases from V and 3 bases from J, with 11 bases between. The CDR3 totals 14 residues. The CDR3 loop is CASSMGGGGNTIYF. The CDR3 DNA sequence: TGTGCCAGCAGCATGGGGGGAGGTGGAAACACCATATATTTT.

The chain is built from TRBV7-8 and TRBJ2-5, with TRBD1 matching over 8 bases. Germline V gene data show CDR1 as SGHVS and CDR2 as FQNEAQ. This CDR3 has 15 amino acids. With 1 base clipped from V and 2 bases from J, the junction kept 3 bases outside the gene matches. In nucleotides, the CDR3 is TGTGCCAGCAGCTTAGACAGGGGGTCACAAGAGACCCAGTACTTC. Its translation is CASSLDRGSQETQYF.

A remark on this clone: The junction departs from germline at one end; a sequencing error may be responsible. The identical CDR3 is also encoded by other nucleotide sequences in the sample. The chain links TRBV6-1 to TRBJ2-4; the D is unclear. This CDR3 is built from 13 residues. Germline V CDR1 and CDR2: MNHNS, SASEGT. Here the CDR3 reads CASSEHELNIQYF. CDR3 in DNA: TGTGCCAGTAGTGAGCATGAGCTGAACATTCAGTACTTC.

This chain connects TRBV2 to TRBJ2-1; 7 positions match TRBD1. This CDR3 is built from 14 residues. V was clipped by 5 bases and J by 2 bases; unmatched bases: 3. Germline V gene lookup returns CDR1 SNHLY and CDR2 FYNNEI. CDR3: CASSLTGPYNEQFF. Written as DNA, the CDR3 is TGTGCCAGCAGTTTGACAGGGCCCTACAATGAGCAGTTCTTC.